This T cell receptor beta chain was observed in a study of CD8 T cells in Susac syndrome (dated by TCRdb to about 2019). A note on the overall study: The study used repertoire sequencing to test whether antigen drove CD8+ T cell activation and differentiation in Susac syndrome. The clonality of the CD8+ T cell repertoire was compared across about a dozen healthy donors, roughly 14 Susac syndrome patients and fewer than 16 multiple sclerosis patients. On the study overall, not on this receptor specifically: The TCR sequencing and HLA analysis was acknowledged to have included a relatively small number of individuals.

Peripheral blood CD8+ and CD4+ T cells from healthy donors, Susac syndrome patients and multiple sclerosis patients were profiled using high-throughput TCR beta sequencing. The multiple sclerosis controls were treatment-naive patients whose relapsing-remitting disease, either stable or active, fulfilled the revised McDonald criteria. Bulk CD8+ and CD4+ T cells were purified magnetically by negative isolation, whereas CD8+ TEMRA cells were enriched by FACS. Blood was collected in EDTA tubes and processed within 24 hours, with PBMCs isolated through density gradient centrifugation. PBMCs intended for TCR sequencing were frozen in liquid nitrogen and were later thawed in a 37 degrees C water bath. The sorted or isolated CD4+, CD8+ and CD8+ TEMRA cells had a purity of 90% or higher. As concerns this clonotype: Its binding antigen is unknown. Per-base qualities were not stored, and no clone one base away is much larger.

RNA was extracted with the RNeasy kit and about 0.5 to 1 ug was reverse transcribed using random hexamers. The immunoSEQ multiplex PCR assay, covering 54 Vbeta and 13 Jbeta segments, was used to amplify TCR beta CDR3 regions. To correct PCR amplification bias, a synthetic template baseline was used for both primer optimization and computational correction. Turning to the authors' computational methods: Reads were annotated to V, D and J genes per IMGT and analyzed with immunoSEQ Analyzer, keeping only productive sequences. To calculate clonality, Shannon entropy was normalized by log2 of the number of productive unique sequences and then subtracted from one. Public and private clones were assessed among the 100 most prevalent clones of each patient and control. Clones were defined as Susac-specific if absent from the healthy and MS cohorts, from 1052 published viral clones and from other ImmuneACCESS disease sequences. TCRdb passed the public sequencing reads through fastp at Q25 and MiXCR, retaining productive beta sequences. Here each entry gathers all rows of one CDR3 protein and keeps the most common genes and DNA. The authors' filters were not applied to this entry. The sample profile shows some 130,000 distinct CDR3 sequences; under 95% of them were found once. 0.24% of the sample goes to the ten largest clones.

This receptor was taken from a human donor with multiple sclerosis. The sample was CD8+ T cells from PBMCs.

The CDR3 protein sequence reads: CASSEGHHKQYF. The nucleotides read TGTGCCAGCAGCGAGGGACACCATAAACAGTACTTC. Here the chain combines TRBV7-9 and TRBJ2-4; a tentative D match to TRBD1 spans 6 bases. Per the germline V gene (reference sequence), SEHNR is the CDR1 and FQNEAQ is the CDR2. Between the V and J ends, shortened by 5 bases and 13 bases respectively, the junction contains 15 bases. CDR3 length: 12 amino acids, cysteine to phenylalanine. Kept here is only the CDR3 DNA, which spans 36 bases and is read in frame from base 1.